This T cell receptor beta chain was sequenced during a study of shared clonotypes between healthy human individuals. Method: immunoSEQ multiplex PCR; TCRdb's copy keeps in-frame clones and lacks some. Of 2 million to 2.5 million clones in the sample, about 90% are singletons; the top ten hold about 0.41%. The CDR3 totals 15 residues. CDR1 is SGHRS, CDR2 YFSETQ, per germline. V lost 0 bases and J lost 9, with 16 bases in between. The sequenced material came from naive CD4+ T cells from PBMCs. Subset: CD45RA+ positively selected. This rearrangement joins TRBV5-1 to TRBJ1-5; D possibly corresponds to TRBD1 (5 bases). The source is a man between 18 and 29 years old in good health. Some clones in this sample may be carry-over from other donors' samples. The CDR3: CASSLGDGPGGPQHF. The CDR3 nucleotides read TGCGCCAGCAGCTTGGGGGACGGTCCTGGGGGGCCCCAGCATTTT.